What follows is one TCR beta chain and its context. What it binds is unknown. This specimen comes from a study of T cell responses to AZD1222 COVID-19 vaccine. Regarding the study as a whole: Dominant at 160-218 and 743-854, vaccine-associated CD4 TCRs also spanned spike.

Repertoires were generated with immunoSEQ multiplex PCR, while TCRdb's copy carries only in-frame clones and drops some. The table includes roughly 150,000 clones, roughly 91% detected once. V gave up 4 bases and J gave up 7 bases; unmatched junction bases: 6. The germline V gene encodes CDR1 LGHDT and CDR2 YNNKEL (reference sequence). The CDR3 loop spans 14 amino acids. Source: peripheral blood, taken 28 days after the second AZD1222 dose. The rearrangement links TRBV3-1 (or the pseudogene TRBV3-2) to TRBJ2-2, with TRBD2 matching 7 bases. The TCR comes from an adult who received the AZD1222 COVID-19 vaccine. CDR3: CASSPTLALGELFF. The CDR3 nucleotides read TGTGCCAGCAGCCCTACACTAGCGCTCGGGGAGCTGTTTTTT.